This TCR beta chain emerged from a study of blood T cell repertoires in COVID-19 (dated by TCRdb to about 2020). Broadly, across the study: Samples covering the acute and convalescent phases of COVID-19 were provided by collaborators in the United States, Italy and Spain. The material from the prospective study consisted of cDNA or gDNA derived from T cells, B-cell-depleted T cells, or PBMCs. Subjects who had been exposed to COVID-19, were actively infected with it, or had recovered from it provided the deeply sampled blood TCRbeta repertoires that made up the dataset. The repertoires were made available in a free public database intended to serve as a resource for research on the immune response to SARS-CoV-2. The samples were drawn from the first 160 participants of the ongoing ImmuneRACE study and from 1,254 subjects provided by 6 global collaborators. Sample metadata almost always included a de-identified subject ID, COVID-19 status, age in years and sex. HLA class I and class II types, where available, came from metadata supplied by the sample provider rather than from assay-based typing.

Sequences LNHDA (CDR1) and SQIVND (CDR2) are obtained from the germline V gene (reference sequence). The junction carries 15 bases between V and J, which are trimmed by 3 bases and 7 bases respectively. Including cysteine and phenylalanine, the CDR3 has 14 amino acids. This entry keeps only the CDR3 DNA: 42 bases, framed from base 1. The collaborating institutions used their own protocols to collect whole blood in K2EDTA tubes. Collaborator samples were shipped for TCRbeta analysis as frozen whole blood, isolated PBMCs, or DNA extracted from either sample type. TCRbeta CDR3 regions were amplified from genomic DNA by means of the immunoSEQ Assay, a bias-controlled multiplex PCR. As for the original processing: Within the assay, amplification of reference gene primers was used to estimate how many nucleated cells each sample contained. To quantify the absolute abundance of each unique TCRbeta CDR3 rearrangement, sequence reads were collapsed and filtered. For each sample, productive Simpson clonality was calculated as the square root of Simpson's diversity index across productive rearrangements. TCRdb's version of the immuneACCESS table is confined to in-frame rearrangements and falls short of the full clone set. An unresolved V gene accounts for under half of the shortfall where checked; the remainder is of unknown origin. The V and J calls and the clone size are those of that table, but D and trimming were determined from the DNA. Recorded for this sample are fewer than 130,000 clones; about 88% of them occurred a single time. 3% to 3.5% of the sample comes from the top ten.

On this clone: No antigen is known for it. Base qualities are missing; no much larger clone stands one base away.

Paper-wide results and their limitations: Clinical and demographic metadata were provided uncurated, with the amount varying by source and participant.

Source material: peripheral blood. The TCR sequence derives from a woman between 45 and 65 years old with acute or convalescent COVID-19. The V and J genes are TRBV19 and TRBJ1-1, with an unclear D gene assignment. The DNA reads TGTGCCAGTAGTATCGAGGTTGGCTATGGTGAAGCTTTCTTT. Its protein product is CASSIEVGYGEAFF.